This entry features one TCR beta chain sequence. Antigen: not known. Between the trimmed V and J ends, which lost 1 base and 8 bases, there was a span of 9 bases. The germline gives CDR1 SGHTA, CDR2 FQGTGA. CDR3 size: 13 residues. Amplified TCR beta CDR3 regions derived from RNA transcripts. The HTBI primer set served for first-round RT-PCR of the TCR CDR3. TCRdb re-derived calls from the multiplex PCR reads in MiXCR, one entry per CDR3 protein. The table shows roughly 500,000 distinct CDR3 sequences, with about 24% occurring only once. The cohort's ophthalmopathy patients, a group with duration under 3 months, had a Clinical Activity Score of at least 3 and a NOSPECS grade of at least 4. Patients were excluded because of uncontrolled infection, other autoimmune disease, pregnancy or lactation. This sample stems from a study of T cells in Graves' hyperthyroidism and ophthalmopathy. Study details: At the time of initial diagnosis and before any treatment, peripheral blood was collected.

Points from the study as a whole: Ophthalmopathy was model-predicted a median approximately 6.9 months pre-onset.

The chain links TRBV7-3 to TRBJ1-5; a weak D match, TRBD1 (5 bases). The clonotype was recovered from a woman in her thirties with Graves' ophthalmopathy. Input material: blood. The CDR3 nucleotides read TGTGCCAGCAGCTTAAAGGGACTCAAGCCCCAGCATTTT. It encodes CASSLKGLKPQHF.